Each of the 2 T cell receptor beta chains below was sequenced from the same sample in a study of blood T cell repertoires in COVID-19. Profiling relied on immunoSEQ multiplex PCR, and the TCRdb table lists in-frame clones only, not all of them. Seen here are roughly 120,000 clones, around 64% observed once, and the top ten hold approximately 0.79%. Sequenced: peripheral blood. These receptors all come from a human donor with acute or convalescent COVID-19. The donor label of this sample is uncertain.

The chain recombines TRBV29-1 with TRBJ2-1; 8 bases agree with TRBD1. The V segment lost 4 bases and the J segment 6 bases; nucleotides outside the gene matches: 14. Germline CDR1 SQVTM, CDR2 ANQGSEA. The CDR3 loop spans 16 amino acids. The CDR3 here is CSVVGGEGQVVNEQFF. For the CDR3, the DNA is TGCAGCGTTGTCGGGGGCGAGGGACAGGTGGTCAATGAGCAGTTCTTC.

V usage is TRBV24-1 and J usage is TRBJ2-3, with 9 positions matching TRBD2. In germline, CDR1 is KGHDR, CDR2 SFDVKD. CDR3 length: 15 amino acids. Unmatched junction bases numbered 5, after V lost 3 bases and J lost 5 bases. For the CDR3, the DNA is TGTGCCACCAGTGATCCGCGGGGGGGCAAAGATACGCAGTATTTT. It is translated as CATSDPRGGKDTQYF.